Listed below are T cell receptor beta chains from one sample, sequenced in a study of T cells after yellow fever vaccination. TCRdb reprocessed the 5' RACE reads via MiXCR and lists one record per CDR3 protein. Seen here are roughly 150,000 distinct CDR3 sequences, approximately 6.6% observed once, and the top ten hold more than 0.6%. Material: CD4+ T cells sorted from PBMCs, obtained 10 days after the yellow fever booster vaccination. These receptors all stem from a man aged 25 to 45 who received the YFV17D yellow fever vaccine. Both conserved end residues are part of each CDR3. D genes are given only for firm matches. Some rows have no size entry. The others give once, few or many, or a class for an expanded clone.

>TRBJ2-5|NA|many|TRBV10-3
TGTGCCATCAGTGAGACCTCTCGAGAGACCCAGTACTTC
CAISETSRETQYF
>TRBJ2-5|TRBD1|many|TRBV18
TGTGCCAGCTCCGGGACAGGGACAGAGACCCAGTACTTC
CASSGTGTETQYF
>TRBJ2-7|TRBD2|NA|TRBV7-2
TGTGCCAGCAGCTCCTCTTCTAGCGGGAGCCTTCCCTACGAGCAGTACTTC
CASSSSSSGSLPYEQYF
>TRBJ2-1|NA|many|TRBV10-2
TGCGCCAGCTGCAGGACCCGAGAAGAAAAGTTCTTC
CASCRTREEKFF
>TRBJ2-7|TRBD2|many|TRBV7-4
TGTGCCAGCAGCTTGTGCGGTCCTAGCGGGAGTAAAGTGGGGCAGTACTTC
CASSLCGPSGSKVGQYF
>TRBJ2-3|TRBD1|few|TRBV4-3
TGCGCCAGCAGCGCACCCCCTCAGGGGGTGTCCCCCCAGGCGCAGTATTTT
CASSAPPQGVSPQAQYF
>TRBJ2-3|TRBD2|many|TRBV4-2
TGTGCCAGCAGCCTGAGACTAGCGCAGAGCACAGATACGCAGTATTTT
CASSLRLAQSTDTQYF
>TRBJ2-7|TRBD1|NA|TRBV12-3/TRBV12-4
TGTGCCAGCAGTTTTGGCCAGACAGGGGGCGTCTTCTACGAGCAGTACTTC
CASSFGQTGGVFYEQYF
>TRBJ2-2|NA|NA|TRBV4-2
TGTGCCATGGGCCCCGGGCTCGGGTGCGCAGTTTTTCGTACCGGGGAGCTGTTTTTT
CAMGPGLGCAVFRTGELFF
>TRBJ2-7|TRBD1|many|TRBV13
TGTGCCAGCAGCATAAGGACAGGGAACACCTACGAGCAGTACTTC
CASSIRTGNTYEQYF
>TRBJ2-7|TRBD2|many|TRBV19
TGTGCCAGCCGCGGGCCGGGACTAGCGGGAGGCGAGCAGTACTTC
CASRGPGLAGGEQYF
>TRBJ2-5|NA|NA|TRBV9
TGTGCCAGCAGCGTAGCCGGGGTACAAGAGACCCAGTACTTC
CASSVAGVQETQYF
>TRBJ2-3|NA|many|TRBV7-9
TGTGCCAGCGGCCGAATACCCACAGATACGCAGTATTTT
CASGRIPTDTQYF
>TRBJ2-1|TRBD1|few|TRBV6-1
TGTGCCAGCAGCCCTGGGACAGGAAAATACAATGAGCAGTTCTTC
CASSPGTGKYNEQFF
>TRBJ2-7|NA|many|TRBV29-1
TGCAGCGTTGACGCGGGGCAGGGATCCTACGAGCAGTACTTC
CSVDAGQGSYEQYF
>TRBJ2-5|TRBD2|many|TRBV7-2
TGTGCCAGCAGAAGGGGAGGGCTTTACCAAGAGACCCAGTACTTC
CASRRGGLYQETQYF
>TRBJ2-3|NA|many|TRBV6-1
TGTGCCAGCAGACGTTCAGGGGCGACCTACACAGATACGCAGTATTTT
CASRRSGATYTDTQYF
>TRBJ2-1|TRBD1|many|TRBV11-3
TGTGCCAGCAGCTCCCGGGACAGGGGGCCGGGTGAGCAGTTCTTC
CASSSRDRGPGEQFF
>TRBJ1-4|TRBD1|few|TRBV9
TGTGCCAGCAGCTCAGGGGGTCACTTGTTTTTT
CASSSGGHLFF
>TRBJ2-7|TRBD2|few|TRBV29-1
TGCAGCGTCCAAGGGAGGGCCTTCGGGGAGCAGTACTTC
CSVQGRAFGEQYF
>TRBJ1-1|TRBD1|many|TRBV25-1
TGTGCCAGCAGACCGACAGGGTCCGCTGAAGCTTTCTTT
CASRPTGSAEAFF
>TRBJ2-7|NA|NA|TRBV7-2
TGTGCCAGCAGCTTAGCGGCGGATCCGTCCTACGAGCAGTACTTC
CASSLAADPSYEQYF
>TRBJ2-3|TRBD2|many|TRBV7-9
TGTGCCAGCAGCTTAGTTAGCGGGAGTAGTCTGACAGATACGCAGTATTTT
CASSLVSGSSLTDTQYF
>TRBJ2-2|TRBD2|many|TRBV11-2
TGTGCCAGCAGCCCCTCGAGCGGGGGGTACACCGGGGAGCTGTTTTTT
CASSPSSGGYTGELFF
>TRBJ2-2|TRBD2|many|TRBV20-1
TGCAGTGCCAGGAACAGCGGGGTGAACACCGGGGAGCTGTTTTTT
CSARNSGVNTGELFF
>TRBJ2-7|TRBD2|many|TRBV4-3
TGCGCCAGCAGCCAAGATCTCGGGGGGGGTTACGAGCAGTACTTC
CASSQDLGGGYEQYF
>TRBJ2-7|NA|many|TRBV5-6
TGTGCCAGCAGCTTGTCGGTCTGGGGGCCCAACTACGAGCAGTACTTC
CASSLSVWGPNYEQYF
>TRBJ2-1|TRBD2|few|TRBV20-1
TGCAGTGCTAGCAAACTAGCGGGGTACAATGAGCAGTTCTTC
CSASKLAGYNEQFF
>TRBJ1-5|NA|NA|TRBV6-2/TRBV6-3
TGTGCCAGCAATGGTCAGGCCAATGGTTTGCCCCAGCATTTT
CASNGQANGLPQHF
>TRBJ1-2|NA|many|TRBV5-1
TGCGCCAGCAGCTTAGGGAGGGAATATGGCTACACCTTC
CASSLGREYGYTF
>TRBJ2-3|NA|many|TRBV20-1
TGCAGTGTTCCTATCCTGAATCCAGATACGCAGTATTTT
CSVPILNPDTQYF
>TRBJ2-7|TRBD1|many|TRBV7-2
TGTGCCAGCAGCTTAAGAACAGGGGCGCAAAAAGAGCAGTACTTC
CASSLRTGAQKEQYF
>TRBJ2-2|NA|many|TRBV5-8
TGTGCCAGCAGCCAGGTTGGCGGGGAGCTGTTTTTT
CASSQVGGELFF
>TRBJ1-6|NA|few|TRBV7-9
TGTGCCAGCAGCTTAGCGGCAGGAGCCCTTCGGGGTTCACCCCTCCACTTT
CASSLAAGALRGSPLHF
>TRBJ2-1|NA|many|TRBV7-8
TGTGCCAGCATGGGTTTAAGCGTACGCATGATAGGGGAGCAGTTCTTC
CASMGLSVRMIGEQFF
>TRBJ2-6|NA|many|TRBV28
TGTGCCAGCAGTCAAGGTTCGGGGGCTGGGGCCAACGTCCTGACTTTC
CASSQGSGAGANVLTF
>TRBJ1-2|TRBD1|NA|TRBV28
TGTGCCAGCAGTTACACAGGGGGCAGGGAAGGTTACTATGGCTACACCTTC
CASSYTGGREGYYGYTF
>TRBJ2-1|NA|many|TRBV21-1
TGTGCCAGCAGCAAAGTCAAGAAAACTAGCGGGAGTTGGGATACGGACTATGAGCAGTTCTTC
CASSKVKKTSGSWDTDYEQFF
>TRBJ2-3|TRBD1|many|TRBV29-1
TGCAGCGTTGTGCCGATTTACAGGGGCTCGGGCACAGATACGCAGTATTTT
CSVVPIYRGSGTDTQYF
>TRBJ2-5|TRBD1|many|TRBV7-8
TGTGCCAGCAGCTTAGTCACAGGGGCAGAGGCCCAGTACTTC
CASSLVTGAEAQYF
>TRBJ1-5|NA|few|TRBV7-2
TGTGCCAGCAGCTTAGCCCTACCAGGGCAGCCCCAGCATTTT
CASSLALPGQPQHF
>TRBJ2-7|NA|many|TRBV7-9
TGTGCCAGCAGCCGGGTGGGCCAGACCTACGAGCAGTACTTC
CASSRVGQTYEQYF
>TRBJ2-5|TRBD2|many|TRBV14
TGTGCCAGCAGCTCCACTAGCGGGACCCAAGAGACCCAGTACTTC
CASSSTSGTQETQYF
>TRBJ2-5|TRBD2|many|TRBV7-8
TGTGCCAGCAGTCTACAGACTAGCGGGAGTGAGACCCAGTACTTC
CASSLQTSGSETQYF
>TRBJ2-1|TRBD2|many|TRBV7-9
TGTGCCAGCAGCCCGTCTAGCGGGTACAATGAGCAGTTCTTC
CASSPSSGYNEQFF
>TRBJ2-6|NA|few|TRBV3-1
TGTGCCAGCAGCCAAGAACCCCCCCCTGGGGCCAACGTCCTGACTTTC
CASSQEPPPGANVLTF
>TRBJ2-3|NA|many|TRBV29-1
TGCAGCGTCGGACCGGGGGATACGCAGTATTTT
CSVGPGDTQYF
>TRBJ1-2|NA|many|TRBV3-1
TGTGCCAGCAGCCAAAGGACCTATGGCTACACCTTC
CASSQRTYGYTF
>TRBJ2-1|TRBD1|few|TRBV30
TGTGCCTGGAGCCTCAGGGGGCAAAGAGGTGAGCAGTTCTTC
CAWSLRGQRGEQFF
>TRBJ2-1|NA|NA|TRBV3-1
TGTGCCAGCAGCCAAGCTACGGGGGAGCAGTTCTTC
CASSQATGEQFF